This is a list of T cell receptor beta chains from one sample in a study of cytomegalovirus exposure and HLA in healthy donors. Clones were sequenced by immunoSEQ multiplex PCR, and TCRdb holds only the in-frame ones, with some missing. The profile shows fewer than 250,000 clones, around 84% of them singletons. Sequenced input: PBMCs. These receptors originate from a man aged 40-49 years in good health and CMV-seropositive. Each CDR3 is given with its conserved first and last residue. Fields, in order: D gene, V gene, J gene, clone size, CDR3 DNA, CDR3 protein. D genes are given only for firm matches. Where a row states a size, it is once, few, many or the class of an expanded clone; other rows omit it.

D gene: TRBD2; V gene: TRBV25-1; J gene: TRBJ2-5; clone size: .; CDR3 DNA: TGTGCCAGCAGTGAATTGGGGGGGGAGAAGCAAGAGACCCAGTACTTC; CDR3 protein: CASSELGGEKQETQYF
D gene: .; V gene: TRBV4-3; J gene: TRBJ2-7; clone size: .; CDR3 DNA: TGCGCCAGCAGCCGGGACTTGGTGAGGGAGCAGTACTTC; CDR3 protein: CASSRDLVREQYF
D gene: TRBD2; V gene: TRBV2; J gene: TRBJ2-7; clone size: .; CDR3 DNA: TGTGCCAGCAATCCGGGGGGAACCTACGAGCAGTACTTC; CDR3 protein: CASNPGGTYEQYF
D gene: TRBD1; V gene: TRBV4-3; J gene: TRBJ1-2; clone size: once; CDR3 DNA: TGCGCCAGCAGCCACGGGGACAGGGAAGATGGCTACACCTTC; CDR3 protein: CASSHGDREDGYTF
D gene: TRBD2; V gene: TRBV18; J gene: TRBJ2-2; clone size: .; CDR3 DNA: TGTGCCAGCTCACCACCGAAACTAGCGAGCACCGGGGAGCTGTTTTTT; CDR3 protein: CASSPPKLASTGELFF
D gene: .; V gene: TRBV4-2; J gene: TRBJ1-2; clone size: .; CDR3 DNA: TGTGCCAGCAGCCAAGTGGCACCGGGGGAGGGCTACACCTTC; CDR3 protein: CASSQVAPGEGYTF
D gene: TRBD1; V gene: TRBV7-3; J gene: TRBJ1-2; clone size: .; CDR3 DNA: TGTGCCAGCAGCCTAACTTGGGTTACAGGGGATGGGGGTTATGGCTACACCTTC; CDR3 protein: CASSLTWVTGDGGYGYTF
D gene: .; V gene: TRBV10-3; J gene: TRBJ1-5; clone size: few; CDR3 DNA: TGTGCCATCAGTGGGGGGGATAGCAATCAGCCCCAGCATTTT; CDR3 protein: CAISGGDSNQPQHF
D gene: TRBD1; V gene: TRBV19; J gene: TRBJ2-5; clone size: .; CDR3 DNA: TGTGCCAGTAGTATTACAGGGGTGTTAGGGGAGACCCAGTACTTC; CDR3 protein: CASSITGVLGETQYF
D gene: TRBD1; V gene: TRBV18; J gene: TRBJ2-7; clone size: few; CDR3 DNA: TGTGCCAGCTCAGGGGGACAGGGAAACTCCTACGAGCAGTACTTC; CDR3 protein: CASSGGQGNSYEQYF
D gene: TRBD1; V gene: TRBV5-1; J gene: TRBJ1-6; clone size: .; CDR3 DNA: TGCGCCAGCAGCGAGGGACAGGACATCTATAATTCACCCCTCCACTTT; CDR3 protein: CASSEGQDIYNSPLHF
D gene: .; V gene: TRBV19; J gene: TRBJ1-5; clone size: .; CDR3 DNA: TGTGCCAGTAGTCCAGGGTCAGAACAGCCCCAGCATTTT; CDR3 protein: CASSPGSEQPQHF
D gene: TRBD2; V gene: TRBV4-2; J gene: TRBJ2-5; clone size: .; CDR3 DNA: TGTGCCAGCAGCCAAGAAGTCCTAGCGGGGGGGCGGGAGACCCAGTACTTC; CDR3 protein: CASSQEVLAGGRETQYF
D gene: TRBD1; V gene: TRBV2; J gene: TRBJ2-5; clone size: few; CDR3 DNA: TGTGCCAGCAGTGTAGACAGGGCAGAGACCCAGTACTTC; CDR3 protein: CASSVDRAETQYF
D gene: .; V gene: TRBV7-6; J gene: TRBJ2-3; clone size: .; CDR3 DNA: TGTGCCAGCAGCTCGTCAGATACGCAGTATTTT; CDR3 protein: CASSSSDTQYF
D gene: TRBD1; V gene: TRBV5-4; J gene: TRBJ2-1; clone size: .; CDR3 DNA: TGTGCCAGCAGCCAGGACAGGGTTGGAAATGAGCAGTTCTTC; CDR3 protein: CASSQDRVGNEQFF
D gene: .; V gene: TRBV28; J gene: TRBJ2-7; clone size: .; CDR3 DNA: TGTGCCGCAGGCAGGGTGGGATCCGCCTACGAGCAGTACTTC; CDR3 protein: CAAGRVGSAYEQYF
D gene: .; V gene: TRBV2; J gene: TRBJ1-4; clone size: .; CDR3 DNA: TGTGCCAGCAGTGAGCGGAGTCTTAATGAAAAACTGTTTTTT; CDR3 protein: CASSERSLNEKLFF
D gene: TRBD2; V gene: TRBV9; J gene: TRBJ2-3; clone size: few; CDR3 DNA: TGTGCCAGCAGCGAGACTAGCGGGATTCGAGATACGCAGTATTTT; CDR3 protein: CASSETSGIRDTQYF
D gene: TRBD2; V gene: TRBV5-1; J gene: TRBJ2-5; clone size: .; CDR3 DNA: TGCGCCAGCAGCTTGGCCCCGGGGGGGCCCGAGACCCAGTACTTC; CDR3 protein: CASSLAPGGPETQYF
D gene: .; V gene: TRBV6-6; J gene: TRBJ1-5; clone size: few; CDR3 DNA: TGTGCCAGCAGTACCCTACAGGGTAGCAATCAGCCCCAGCATTTT; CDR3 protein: CASSTLQGSNQPQHF
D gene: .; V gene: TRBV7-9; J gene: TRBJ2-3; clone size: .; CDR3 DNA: TGTGCCAGCAGCTTAGGGAACACAGCAGATACGCAGTATTTT; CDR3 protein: CASSLGNTADTQYF
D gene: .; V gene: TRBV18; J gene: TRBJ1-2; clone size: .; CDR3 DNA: TGTGCCAGCTCACCAGAGGGTGGTTATGGCTACACCTTC; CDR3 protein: CASSPEGGYGYTF
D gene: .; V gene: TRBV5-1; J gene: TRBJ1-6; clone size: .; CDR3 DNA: TGCGCCAGCAGCTTGGAGGGGATGGATAATTCACCCCTCCACTTT; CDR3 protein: CASSLEGMDNSPLHF
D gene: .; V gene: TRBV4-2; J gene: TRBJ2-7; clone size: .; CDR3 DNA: TGTGCCAGCAGCCAAGTGGCGGGTCTTGGGGGGACGAGGAGCGAGCAGTACTTC; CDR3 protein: CASSQVAGLGGTRSEQYF
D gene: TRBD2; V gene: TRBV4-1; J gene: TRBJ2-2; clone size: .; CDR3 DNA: TGCGCCAGCAGCCCTGAGATGGGGACTAGCGGGGGGGCCGTCACCGGGGAGCTGTTTTTT; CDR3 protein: CASSPEMGTSGGAVTGELFF
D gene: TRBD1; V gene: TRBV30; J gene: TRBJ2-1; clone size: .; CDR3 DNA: TGTGCCTTTGGGGGACTGGGACAGGGGGGAAATGAGCAGTTCTTC; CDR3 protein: CAFGGLGQGGNEQFF
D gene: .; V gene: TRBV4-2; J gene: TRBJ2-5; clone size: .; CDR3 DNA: TGTGCCAGCAGCCAAGATGTTAGACGGGGGCAAGAGACCCAGTACTTC; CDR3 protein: CASSQDVRRGQETQYF
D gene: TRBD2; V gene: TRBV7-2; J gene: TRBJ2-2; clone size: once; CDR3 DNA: TGTGCCAGCAGCTTAGATGGACTAGCGGACACCGGGGAGCTGTTTTTT; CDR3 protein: CASSLDGLADTGELFF
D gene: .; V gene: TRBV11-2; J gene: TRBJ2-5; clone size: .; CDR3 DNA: TGTGCCAGCAGCTTAGGACTAGTCAACCAAGAGACCCAGTACTTC; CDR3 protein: CASSLGLVNQETQYF
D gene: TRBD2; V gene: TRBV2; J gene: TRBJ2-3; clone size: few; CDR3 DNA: TGTGCCAGCAGTGAAGCCGGGGTAGCGGGGGGATCGAGGGATACGCAGTATTTT; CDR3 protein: CASSEAGVAGGSRDTQYF
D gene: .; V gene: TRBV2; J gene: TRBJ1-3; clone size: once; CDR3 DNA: TGTGCCAGCAGTGAAAGGAGAGCCTCTGGAAACACCATATATTTT; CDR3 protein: CASSERRASGNTIYF
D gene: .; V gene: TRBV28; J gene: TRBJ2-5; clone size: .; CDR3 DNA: TGTGCCAGCAGCTGGACAGATCAAGAGACCCAGTACTTC; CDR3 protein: CASSWTDQETQYF
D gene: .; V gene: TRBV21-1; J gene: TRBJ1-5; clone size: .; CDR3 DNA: TGTGCCAGCAGCTCAAAGGGAGGGGGGGGCAATCAGCCCCAGCATTTT; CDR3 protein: CASSSKGGGGNQPQHF
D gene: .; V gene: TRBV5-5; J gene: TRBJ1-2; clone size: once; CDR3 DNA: TGTGCCAGCAGCTCGAGGGAGAACTATGGCTACACCTTC; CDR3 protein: CASSSRENYGYTF
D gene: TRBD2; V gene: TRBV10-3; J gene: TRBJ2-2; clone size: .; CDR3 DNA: TGTGCCATCAGTGAGAATAGCGGGGCGGGAAACACCGGGGAGCTGTTTTTT; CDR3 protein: CAISENSGAGNTGELFF
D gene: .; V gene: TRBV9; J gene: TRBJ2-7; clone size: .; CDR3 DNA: TGTGCCAGCAGCCCCGGGGGTAACACCTACGAGCAGTACTTC; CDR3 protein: CASSPGGNTYEQYF
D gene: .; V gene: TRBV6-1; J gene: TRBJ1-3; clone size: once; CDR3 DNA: TGTGCCAGCAGCCCCAAACAGATTGGAAACACCATATATTTT; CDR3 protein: CASSPKQIGNTIYF
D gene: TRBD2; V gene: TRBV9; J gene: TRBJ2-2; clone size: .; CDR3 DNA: TGTGCCAGCACCTTAGCGGGAGCGGGCGGGGAGCTGTTTTTT; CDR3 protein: CASTLAGAGGELFF
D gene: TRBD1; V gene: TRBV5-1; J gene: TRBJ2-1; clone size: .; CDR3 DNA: TGCGCCAGCAGAAGTCCCGGGACAGGCTACAATGAGCAGTTCTTC; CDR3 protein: CASRSPGTGYNEQFF
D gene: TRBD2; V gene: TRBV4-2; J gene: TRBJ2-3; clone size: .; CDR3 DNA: TGTGCCAGCAGCCAAGCTAGCGGGGCAAGCACAGATACGCAGTATTTT; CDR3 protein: CASSQASGASTDTQYF
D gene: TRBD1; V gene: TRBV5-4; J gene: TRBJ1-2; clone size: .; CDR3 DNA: TGTGCCAGCAGCTCCACGGGACAGGGTACTATCGGCTACACCTTC; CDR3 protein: CASSSTGQGTIGYTF
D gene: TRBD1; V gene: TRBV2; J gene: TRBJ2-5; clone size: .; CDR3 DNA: TGTGCCAGCCGGTACGGGACAGGGCAAGAGACCCAGTACTTC; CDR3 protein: CASRYGTGQETQYF
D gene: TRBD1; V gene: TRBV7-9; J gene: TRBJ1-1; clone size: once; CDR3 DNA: TGTGCCAGCAGCCCCTACCCGGACAGGGCCACTGAAGCTTTCTTT; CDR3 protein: CASSPYPDRATEAFF
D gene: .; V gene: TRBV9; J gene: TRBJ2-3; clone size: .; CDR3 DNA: TGTGCCAGCAGCGTCAGTGGCACAGATACGCAGTATTTT; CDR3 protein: CASSVSGTDTQYF
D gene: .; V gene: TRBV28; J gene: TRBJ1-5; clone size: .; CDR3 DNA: TGTGCCAGCAGTTTTGGGCAGCTTTATAGCAATCAGCCCCAGCATTTT; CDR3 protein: CASSFGQLYSNQPQHF
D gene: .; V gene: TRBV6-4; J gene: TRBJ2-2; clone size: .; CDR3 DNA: TGTGCCAGCAGTGGGCAGGGCCTCCACGGGGAGCTGTTTTTT; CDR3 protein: CASSGQGLHGELFF
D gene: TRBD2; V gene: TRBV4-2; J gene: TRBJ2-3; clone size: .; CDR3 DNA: TGTGCCAGCAGCCAAGGGGACTCGCGGGGGGGCCTCGCAGATACGCAGTATTTT; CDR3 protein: CASSQGDSRGGLADTQYF